The 15 T cell receptor beta chains in this list originate from one sample, sequenced in a study of blood T cell repertoires in COVID-19. TCRdb's copy holds only in-frame clones and misses some; the assay was immunoSEQ multiplex PCR. This table has 130,000 or so clones, about 80% appearing once. The material sequenced was peripheral blood. The receptors here all came from a woman aged 55-70 years with acute or convalescent COVID-19.

J is TRBJ1-3 and V is TRBV5-1, with D unresolved. The germline V gene has CDR1 SGHRS and CDR2 YFSETQ. The CDR3 is made up of 14 amino acids. V lost 4 bases, J lost 2 bases, and 10 bases lay in between. The CDR3 loop is CASSPAVTGNTIYF. In DNA, the CDR3 is TGCGCCAGCAGCCCGGCGGTCACTGGAAACACCATATATTTT. The variable domain in full, with the rest retrieved from reference TRBV5-1 and TRBJ1-3, is KAGVTQTPRYLIKTRGQQVTLSCSPISGHRSVSWYQQTPGQGLQFLFEYFSETQRNKGNFPGRFSGRQFSNSRSEMNVSTLELGDSALYLCASSPAVTGNTIYFGEGSWLTVV.

This rearrangement joins TRBV5-6 to TRBJ1-6, with D perhaps TRBD1 (5 bases). The germline V and J ends were trimmed by 3 bases and 0 bases, with 7 bases remaining between them. The CDR3 length is 15 residues. The germline gives CDR1 SGHDT, CDR2 YYEEEE. The CDR3 coding sequence is TGTGCCAGCAGCTCCAGGGACTCCTATAATTCACCCCTCCACTTT. Its protein product is CASSSRDSYNSPLHF.

CDR3 region: CASTEENEQFF. CDR3 bases: TGTGCTAGTACCGAGGAGAATGAGCAGTTCTTC. The rearrangement joins TRBV12-5 to TRBJ2-1; the D is unclear. Germline lookup yields CDR1 LGHNT and CDR2 FRNRAP. V gave up 8 bases and J gave up 7 bases, with 9 bases separating them. The CDR3 sequence is 11 residues long.

This clone turned up a few times. V gene TRBV6-1 combines with J gene TRBJ2-2; 7 nucleotides match TRBD2. The CDR3 has 15 residues. Trimming took 1 base from V and 8 from J; bases not matched to a gene: 7. Germline CDR1 is MNHNS and CDR2 is SASEGT. The CDR3 protein is CASSEGWEAGGELFF. The DNA for the CDR3 is TGTGCCAGCAGTGAAGGATGGGAAGCGGGGGGGGAGCTGTTTTTT.

The CDR3 protein is CASSDRLAGGPNTGELFF. The CDR3 DNA sequence: TGTGCCAGCAGTGATAGACTAGCGGGGGGGCCAAACACCGGGGAGCTGTTTTTT. The rearrangement uses TRBV25-1 and TRBJ2-2, with 14 bases fitting TRBD2. The J segment lost 2 bases and the V segment lost 3 bases, leaving 5 bases of the junction unmatched. Germline CDR1 is MGHDK and CDR2 is SYGVNS. This CDR3 region has 18 residues.

The chain carries TRBV7-2 and TRBJ2-7, with D hard to call. In germline, CDR1 is SGHTA, CDR2 FQGNSA. Trimming took 4 bases from V and 6 from J, leaving 10 bases between them. This CDR3 region has 12 residues. CDR3 loop: CASSSSRIEQYF. The CDR3 coding sequence is TGTGCCAGCAGCTCCTCGCGGATCGAGCAGTACTTC.

V is TRBV10-3 and J is TRBJ2-7; D uncertain. CDR1 is ENHRY and CDR2 is SYGVKD in the germline V gene. The CDR3 spans 13 residues. Trimming stripped 2 bases from V and 3 bases from J, with 8 bases between. As DNA, the CDR3 is TGTGCCATCAGTGAGGGCACAGACTACGAGCAGTACTTC. This translates into CAISEGTDYEQYF.

The rearrangement links TRBV4-2 to TRBJ2-1, with 8 positions matching TRBD2. With V trimmed by 1 base and J by 8 bases, 10 bases remained unmatched. In germline, CDR1 is LGHNA, CDR2 YNFKEQ. CDR3 length: 16 residues. CDR3 coding DNA: TGTGCCAGCAGCCAAGTTATAGCGGGGTCTTGGGATGAGCAGTTCTTC. Translating gives CASSQVIAGSWDEQFF.

The genes are TRBV19 and TRBJ2-7; D is possibly TRBD2 (6 bases). Trimming took 5 bases from V and 7 from J, leaving 15 bases between them. CDR1 and CDR2 (germline): LNHDA, SQIVND (reference sequence). The CDR3 covers 13 residues. The CDR3 reads CASSFARGEEQYF. In DNA form, the CDR3 reads TGTGCCAGTAGTTTCGCACGCGGGGAAGAGCAGTACTTC.

The chain is built from TRBV5-1 and TRBJ2-1, with D perhaps TRBD2 (6 bases). There are 13 residues in the CDR3. Germline-derived CDR1 and CDR2 are SGHRS and YFSETQ. Trimming removed 0 bases from V and 10 bases from J, with 11 bases in between. The CDR3 DNA reads as TGCGCCAGCAGCTTGGCGGGGGTCGGAGAGCAGTTCTTC. Translating it yields CASSLAGVGEQFF.

V gene TRBV6-5 combines with J gene TRBJ1-2; possibly TRBD1 for D (5 bases). The V end was cut by 6 bases, the J end by 6 bases, with 14 bases between. CDR3 length equals 13 residues. The germline gives CDR1 MNHEY, CDR2 SVGAGI. The DNA of the CDR3 is TGTGCCAGCAGGTGGACACCAGCTAATGGCTACACCTTC. Translating gives CASRWTPANGYTF.

Concerning this clone itself: Germline and junction disagree at one end, which may indicate a read error. The V gene is TRBV5-4, the J gene TRBJ2-3; 11 bases fit TRBD1. From germline, CDR1 is SGHNT and CDR2 YYREEE (reference sequence). The CDR3 extends over 18 amino acids. DNA of the CDR3: TGTGTCAGCTACAGGACAGGGGGCCAGCCGATGCGCACAGATACGCAGTATTTT. Amino acids: CVSYRTGGQPMRTDTQYF. The variable domain in full, with the rest retrieved from reference TRBV5-4 and TRBJ2-3, is ETGVTQSPTHLIKTRGQQVTLRCSSQSGHNTVSWYQQALGQGPQFIFQYYREEENGRGNFPPRFSGLQFPNYSSELNVNALELDDSALYLCVSYRTGGQPMRTDTQYFGPGTRLTVL.

This chain joins TRBV6-6 and TRBJ1-6; the D is unclear. The V gene lost 2 bases and the J gene lost 15 bases, with 14 bases spanning the gap. Germline CDR1 and CDR2: MNHNY and SVGAGI (reference sequence). The CDR3 contains 13 residues. CDR3 sequence: CASSYEAQRYLHF. As DNA, the CDR3 is TGTGCCAGCAGTTACGAAGCGCAAAGGTACCTCCACTTT.

This chain links TRBV2 with TRBJ1-2; tentative D call: TRBD1 (6 bases). V was clipped by 7 bases and J by 4 bases, with 13 bases between them. The CDR3 length is 13 residues. The germline CDR1 and CDR2 sequences are SNHLY and FYNNEI. The CDR3 region is CASTPEGVYGYTF. CDR3 nucleotide sequence: TGTGCCAGCACCCCAGAGGGGGTCTATGGCTACACCTTC.

This clone was seen a single time. This chain joins TRBV28 and TRBJ1-4; possible D gene TRBD1, 6 bases. CDR1 and CDR2 (germline): MDHEN, SYDVKM. The CDR3 is 17 residues long. The germline V and J ends were trimmed by 5 bases and 0 bases, with 16 bases remaining between them. The CDR3 sequence: CASSPGGATATNEKLFF. The CDR3 coding sequence is TGTGCCAGCAGTCCGGGGGGGGCCACCGCAACTAATGAAAAACTGTTTTTT.